The clone carrying this T cell receptor (beta chain) was seen a handful of times. Its antigen is unidentified. Libraries were prepared by immunoSEQ multiplex PCR; TCRdb keeps only in-frame clonotypes and omits some of them. The sample contains 100,000 or so clones, 75% to 90% of which appear only once. V lost 1 base, J lost 11 bases, and 8 bases lay in between. Per germline, CDR1 SQVTM and CDR2 ANQGSEA. This CDR3 is built from 10 residues. This sample was taken from a study of cytomegalovirus exposure and HLA in healthy donors. Study details: The 110 or so validation repertoires used the same platform as the 650 to 800 first-cohort repertoires, a later analysis reported.

General study results and limits: About 150 TCR beta chains were listed as cytomegalovirus-associated. Reportedly, diagnosis of cytomegalovirus status by the classifier showed high specificity and sensitivity.

From the 120-subject validation cohort, which was separate from the roughly 670-subject first cohort, the donors were drawn. This sequence was found in a man aged 18 to 30 in good health and CMV-seropositive. The sample was PBMCs. This sequence joins TRBV29-1 and TRBJ1-2; a possible D gene is TRBD1 (6 bases). CDR3 in amino acids: CSVEGTDYTF. CDR3 nucleotides: TGCAGCGTTGAAGGGACAGATTACACCTTC.